This TCR beta chain was recorded in a study of T cell changes during pregnancy in multiple sclerosis. CDR1 and CDR2 (germline): SGHVS, FQNEAQ. V was clipped by 1 base and J by 1 base, with 14 bases between them. This CDR3 comprises 17 residues. Assay used: immunoSEQ multiplex PCR; TCRdb lists only in-frame clones, some missing. Of some 83,000 clones listed, approximately 90% were seen once; the top ten hold approximately 3.3%. V and J are TRBV7-8 and TRBJ1-5; D is perhaps TRBD1 (5 bases). The TCR was taken from a female donor in good health, serving as a control in a pregnancy study. Some clones in this sample may be carry-over from other donors' samples. This specimen was PBMCs, taken in the first trimester of pregnancy. Here the CDR3 DNA reads TGTGCCAGCAGCTTAGGGCGGCGGGGACCCAGCAATCAGCCCCAGCATTTT. Its protein product is CASSLGRRGPSNQPQHF.